This T cell receptor beta chain was sequenced in a study of CD8 T cells in Susac syndrome. This clonotype was counted once. Its antigen is not known. V shed 8 bases and J 2 bases; nucleotides not matched to a gene: 4. The CDR3 contains 13 residues. The RNA, 0.5 to 1 ug, was put through reverse transcription using random hexamers. Across 54 Vbeta and 13 Jbeta, TCR beta CDR3 was amplified with immunoSEQ multiplex PCR. TCRdb re-called the immunoSEQ multiplex PCR reads through MiXCR, storing one row per CDR3 protein. Among about 80,000 distinct CDR3 sequences listed, around 94% were seen once. Study results and limitations: The study recognized that the number of individuals in its TCR sequencing and HLA analysis was relatively small.

This TCR derives from a human donor in good health. This chain joins TRBV12-3 or TRBV12-4 and TRBJ2-7; 9 nucleotides align to TRBD1. Source material: CD8+ T cells from PBMCs. CDR3: CASGGQGPYEQYF. The CDR3 coding sequence is TGTGCCAGCGGGGGACAGGGTCCCTACGAGCAGTACTTC.